This entry features one T cell receptor beta chain sequence. The antigen remains undetermined. This CDR3 has 18 residues. V lost 7 bases and J lost 3; bases outside the gene matches: 12. Per germline, CDR1 SGHAT and CDR2 FQNNGV. The sample belongs to a study of radiotherapy plus CTLA-4 blockade in lung cancer. The table came from immunoSEQ multiplex PCR; TCRdb's copy has only in-frame clones and leaves some out. The table shows tens of thousands of clones, with 65% to 85% occurring only once. Points from the study as a whole: An expansion of tumor-derived TCR clones occurred in blood after radiotherapy plus ipilimumab.

The V and J genes are TRBV11-2 and TRBJ2-2; 12 nucleotides agree with TRBD2. The source is a human donor with non-small cell lung cancer whose response to radiotherapy plus ipilimumab could not be evaluated. Sequenced here: peripheral blood, sampled from a patient treated with radiotherapy plus ipilimumab. The CDR3 DNA reads as TGTGCCAGCACGCCTAGGAGGACTAGCGGGACCCACACCGGGGAGCTGTTTTTT. Translated: CASTPRRTSGTHTGELFF.